Each of the 21 T cell receptor beta chains below was sequenced from the same sample in a study of response to subunit inactivated influenza vaccine. TCRdb fed the RT-PCR reads into MiXCR, producing one record per CDR3 protein. This table holds about 240,000 distinct CDR3 sequences, roughly an eighth found once. Sequences were derived from non-naive T cells sorted from PBMCs, sampled around 14 days before vaccination. The receptors were gathered from a man aged 50 or older who received an inactivated influenza vaccine.

The DNA for the CDR3 is TGTGCCAGCAGCTCGGTGGGACGGGTAGCCTACGAGCAGTACTTC. Translated: CASSSVGRVAYEQYF. The chain is built from TRBV5-8 and TRBJ2-7; D might be TRBD1 or TRBD2, each matching 5 bases. V lost 3 bases to trimming and J lost 2 bases, with 15 bases between them. CDR1 SGHTS and CDR2 YDEGEE come from the germline V gene. The CDR3 has 15 amino acids. Based on the CDR3 plus reference TRBV5-8 and TRBJ2-7, the full variable domain is EAGVTQSPTHLIKTRGQQATLRCSPISGHTSVYWYQQALGLGLQFLLWYDEGEERNRGNFPPRFSGRQFPNYSSELNVNALELEDSALYLCASSSVGRVAYEQYFGPGTRLTVT.

There are a few counts of this clonotype. V gene TRBV6-1 combines with J gene TRBJ2-2; 7 bases are a match to TRBD1. The junction had 5 bases not matched to a gene; V was cut back by 0 bases and J by 1 base. There are 17 residues in the CDR3. CDR1 is MNHNS, CDR2 SASEGT, per germline. CDR3 DNA sequence: TGTGCCAGCAGTGAAGCGCTGGGACAGTTGAACACCGGGGAGCTGTTTTTT. As protein: CASSEALGQLNTGELFF.

The table lists this clonotype with many counts. The rearrangement links TRBV10-3 to TRBJ2-7, with no clear D. CDR3 length: 14 residues. Germline V gives CDR1 ENHRY, CDR2 SYGVKD. V was trimmed by 8 bases and J by 0 bases, leaving 14 bases between them. CDR3 coding DNA: TGTGCCATCTTCAATCCAGGCCACTCCTACGAGCAGTACTTC. It is translated as CAIFNPGHSYEQYF.

V is TRBV7-2 and J is TRBJ2-7; 7 bases align to TRBD1. J was trimmed by 5 bases and V by 1 base; bases with no gene match: 2. Germline V gives CDR1 SGHTA, CDR2 FQGNSA. This CDR3 spans 13 amino acids. The CDR3 nucleotides read TGTGCCAGCAGCTTAGTGACAGGGAACGAGCAGTACTTC. The encoded protein is CASSLVTGNEQYF.

This rearrangement joins TRBV6-1 to TRBJ2-3, with D maybe TRBD2 (5 bases). This CDR3 has 15 residues. CDR1 is MNHNS, CDR2 SASEGT, per germline. The ends were cut back, 4 bases at V and 6 bases at J, with 17 bases in the middle. CDR3 DNA: TGTGCCAGCAGTGCCGGGATAGGCGGTGGGGATACGCAGTATTTT. Its translation: CASSAGIGGGDTQYF.

The chain joins TRBV6-1 to TRBJ1-2; perhaps TRBD1 as D (5 bases). CDR1 and CDR2 from the germline V gene are MNHNS and SASEGT. V dropped 4 bases and J dropped 7 bases, with 16 bases sitting between them. This CDR3 is 14 amino acids long. In DNA, the CDR3 is TGTGCCAGCAGTGCAGCTTACGGGGACCCTGGCTACACCTTC. Translating gives CASSAAYGDPGYTF.

This clonotype was recorded a few times. The V call is TRBV20-1, the J call TRBJ2-4, with 7 bases identical to TRBD2. Per the germline V gene, CDR1 is DFQATT and CDR2 is SNEGSKA (reference sequence). Trimming at V came to 0 bases and at J to 0 bases, leaving 8 bases not matched to a gene. CDR3 length: 17 residues. The chain's CDR3 is CSARDETLAVAKNIQYF. CDR3 coding DNA: TGCAGTGCTAGAGATGAAACCCTAGCGGTAGCCAAAAACATTCAGTACTTC.

This clonotype has only a few counts. The rearrangement joins TRBV6-6 to TRBJ1-1, with TRBD1 matching over 7 bases. The CDR3 is 13 residues long. Germline-derived CDR1 and CDR2 are MNHNY and SVGAGI (reference sequence). Unmatched junction bases numbered 8, after V lost 6 bases and J lost 7 bases. CDR3 DNA: TGTGCCAGCAGACCAGACAGGGTACTTGAAGCTTTCTTT. Residues: CASRPDRVLEAFF.

CDR3 region: CASSYSRTVGVAKNIQYF. The CDR3 nucleotides read TGTGCCAGCAGTTACTCGCGTACCGTAGGGGTAGCCAAAAACATTCAGTACTTC. The chain has TRBV6-5 and TRBJ2-4; D is perhaps TRBD1 (5 bases). V was trimmed by 0 bases and J by 0 bases, leaving 15 bases between them. Germline CDR1 and CDR2: MNHEY and SVGAGI. The CDR3 runs to 18 residues.

V is TRBV6-1 and J is TRBJ2-1, with 9 bases that match TRBD1. The junction had 15 bases not matched to a gene; V was cut back by 6 bases and J by 9 bases. The CDR3 runs 16 residues. Germline V CDR1 and CDR2: MNHNS, SASEGT. This CDR3 is CASSEGRDRANGEQFF. As DNA, the CDR3 is TGTGCCAGCAGCGAGGGCCGGGACAGGGCGAATGGTGAGCAGTTCTTC.

The chain links TRBV12-3 or TRBV12-4 to TRBJ2-1; 12 nucleotides line up with TRBD2. This CDR3 has 18 residues. The CDR3 region is CTICLGATSGRTYNEQFF. DNA of the CDR3: TGTACCATCTGTTTAGGGGCGACTAGCGGGAGAACCTACAATGAGCAGTTCTTC.

The sample holds many counts of this clonotype. V and J are TRBV6-1 and TRBJ1-1; D is undetermined. Germline V gives CDR1 MNHNS, CDR2 SASEGT. This CDR3 contains 13 residues. Trimming took 6 bases from V and 6 from J, leaving 14 bases between them. The chain's CDR3 is CASRSLGRAEAFF. The DNA of the CDR3 is TGTGCCAGCAGGTCATTGGGGAGGGCTGAAGCTTTCTTT.

The table lists this clonotype with a few counts. The chain employs TRBV6-5 and TRBJ2-3; perhaps TRBD2 as D (6 bases). Trimming shortened V by 4 bases and J by 0 bases, and 8 bases separated the two germline ends. The CDR3 covers 14 residues. Germline lookup yields CDR1 MNHEY and CDR2 SVGAGI. The CDR3 is CASSWGGSTDTQYF. CDR3 DNA sequence: TGTGCCAGCAGTTGGGGAGGTAGCACAGATACGCAGTATTTT.

The J gene is TRBJ2-1, the V gene TRBV4-1; D is undetermined. Germline V CDR1 and CDR2: MGHRA, YSYEKL. CDR3 length equals 16 residues. Trimming stripped 3 bases from V and 1 base from J, with 13 bases between. CDR3 in DNA: TGCGCCAGCAGCCAGATACCCTCGACATCCTACAATGAGCAGTTCTTC. This gives the protein CASSQIPSTSYNEQFF.

J is TRBJ2-1 and V is TRBV5-6; TRBD2 aligns across 7 bases. This CDR3 has 15 residues. Germline CDR1 SGHDT, CDR2 YYEEEE. The V gene end was trimmed by 5 bases and the J gene end by 0 bases; junction bases not matched to a gene: 5. For the CDR3, the DNA is TGTGCCAGCAGTTATAGCGGGCGCTCCTACAATGAGCAGTTCTTC. The encoded protein is CASSYSGRSYNEQFF. Based on the CDR3 plus reference TRBV5-6 and TRBJ2-1, the full variable domain is DAGVTQSPTHLIKTRGQQVTLRCSPKSGHDTVSWYQQALGQGPQFIFQYYEEEERQRGNFPDRFSGHQFPNYSSELNVNALLLGDSALYLCASSYSGRSYNEQFFGPGTRLTVL.

The gene calls are TRBV28 and TRBJ2-1; 7 positions agree with TRBD1. Losses at the gene ends were 6 bases for V and 5 bases for J; bases not matched to a gene: 7. CDR1 MDHEN and CDR2 SYDVKM come from the germline V gene. This CDR3 has 14 residues. The CDR3 reads CASRRDSPNNEQFF. The CDR3 nucleotides are TGTGCCAGCAGACGGGACAGTCCAAACAATGAGCAGTTCTTC.

A note on this clonotype: Relative to the germline gene, one junction end is altered; a read error may explain this. The V gene is TRBV28, the J gene TRBJ2-5; D ambiguous. The CDR3 has 13 residues. Germline assignment: CDR1 MDHEN and CDR2 SYDVKM. CDR3 region: CASSFADEEAQYF. For the CDR3, the DNA is TGTGCCAGCAGTTTTGCCGACGAAGAGGCCCAGTACTTC.

This clonotype was recorded many times. The chain has TRBV12-3 or TRBV12-4 and TRBJ1-5; 11 bases align to TRBD1. The CDR3 runs 14 residues. V trimming: 5 bases; J trimming: 6 bases; junction bases outside the gene matches: 3. The DNA of the CDR3 is TGTGCCAGCAGTAGGGACAGGGGGACTCAGCCCCAGCATTTT. Its translation: CASSRDRGTQPQHF.

This sequence joins TRBV6-1 and TRBJ1-3; D is perhaps TRBD1 (6 bases). V lost 6 bases to trimming and J lost 9 bases, with 18 bases between them. The germline CDR1 and CDR2 sequences are MNHNS and SASEGT. This CDR3 comprises 14 residues. The CDR3, as DNA: TGTGCCAGCAGGGAGGGGGGCGGCCTAGGCACCATATATTTT. It is translated as CASREGGGLGTIYF.

The count of this clonotype is one. This rearrangement joins TRBV18 to TRBJ2-4; TRBD2 might be the D (5 bases). CDR1 and CDR2 from the germline V gene are KGHSH and LQKENI. V was trimmed by 0 bases and J by 1 base, leaving 10 bases between them. This CDR3 is 16 amino acids long. CDR3: CASSPPMGEAKNIQYF. CDR3 bases: TGTGCCAGCTCACCACCGATGGGAGAGGCCAAAAACATTCAGTACTTC.

This clonotype was recorded many times. This sequence joins TRBV6-1 and TRBJ2-1; D might be TRBD2 (5 bases). CDR1 is MNHNS and CDR2 is SASEGT in the germline V gene. Trimming took off 5 bases at V and 2 bases at J, with 10 bases between the two ends. This CDR3 has 14 amino acids. The CDR3 here is CASSLASAYNEQFF. The CDR3 DNA follows: TGTGCCAGCAGTCTAGCCTCTGCCTACAATGAGCAGTTCTTC.